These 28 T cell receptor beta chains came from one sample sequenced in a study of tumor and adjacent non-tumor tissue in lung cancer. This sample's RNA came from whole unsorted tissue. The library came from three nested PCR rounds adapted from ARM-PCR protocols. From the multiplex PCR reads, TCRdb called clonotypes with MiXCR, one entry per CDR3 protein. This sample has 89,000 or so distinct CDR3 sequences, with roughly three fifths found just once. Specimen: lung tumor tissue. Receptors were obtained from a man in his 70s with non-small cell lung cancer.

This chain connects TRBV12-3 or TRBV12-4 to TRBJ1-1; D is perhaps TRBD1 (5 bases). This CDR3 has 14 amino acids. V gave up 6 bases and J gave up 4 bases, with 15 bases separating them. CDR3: CASRMGQLSTEAFF. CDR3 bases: TGTGCCAGCAGGATGGGGCAGTTGAGCACTGAAGCTTTCTTT.

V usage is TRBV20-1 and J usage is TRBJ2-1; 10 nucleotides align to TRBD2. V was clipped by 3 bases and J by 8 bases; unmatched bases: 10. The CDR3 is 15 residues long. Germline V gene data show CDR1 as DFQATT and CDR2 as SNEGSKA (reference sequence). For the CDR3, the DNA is TGCAGTGCTAGCCAGGCTAGCGGGAGTCTGTATGAGCAGTTCTTC. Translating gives CSASQASGSLYEQFF.

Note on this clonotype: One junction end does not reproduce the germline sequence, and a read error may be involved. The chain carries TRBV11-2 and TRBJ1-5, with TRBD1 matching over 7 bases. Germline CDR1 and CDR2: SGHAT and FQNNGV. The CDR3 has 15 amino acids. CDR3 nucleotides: TGTGCAAGCAGTCGGACAGGAGATCCCAATCGGCCCCAGCATTTT. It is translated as CASSRTGDPNRPQHF.

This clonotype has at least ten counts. CDR3 loop: CAWTGSHEQYF. CDR3 nucleotide sequence: TGTGCCTGGACAGGGTCCCACGAGCAGTACTTC. This chain connects TRBV30 to TRBJ2-7, with TRBD1 as a possible D gene (5 bases). Germline V CDR1 and CDR2: GTSNPN, SVGIG (reference sequence). With 4 bases removed from V and 5 bases from J, the gap between germline ends came to 9 bases. The CDR3 covers 11 residues.

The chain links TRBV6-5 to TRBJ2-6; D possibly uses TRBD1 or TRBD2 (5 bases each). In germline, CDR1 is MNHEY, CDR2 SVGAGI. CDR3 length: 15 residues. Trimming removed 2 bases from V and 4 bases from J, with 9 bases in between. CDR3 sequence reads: CASSYGGTGANVLTF. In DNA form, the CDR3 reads TGTGCCAGCAGTTACGGGGGAACAGGGGCCAACGTCCTGACTTTC.

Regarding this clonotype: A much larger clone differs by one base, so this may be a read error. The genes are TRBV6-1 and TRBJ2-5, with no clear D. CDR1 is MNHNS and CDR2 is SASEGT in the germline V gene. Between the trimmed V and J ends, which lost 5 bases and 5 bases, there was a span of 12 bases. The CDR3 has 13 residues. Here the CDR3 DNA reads TGTGCCAGCAGTAGAACATGGGTGGAGACCCAGTACTTC. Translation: CASSRTWVETQYF.

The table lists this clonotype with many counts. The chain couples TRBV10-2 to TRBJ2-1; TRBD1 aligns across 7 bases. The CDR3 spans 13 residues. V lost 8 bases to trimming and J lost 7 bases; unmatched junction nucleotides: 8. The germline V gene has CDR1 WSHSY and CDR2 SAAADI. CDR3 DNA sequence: TGCGCCAGCTTTCAGGGGGTTGGGAATGAGCAGTTCTTC. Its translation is CASFQGVGNEQFF.

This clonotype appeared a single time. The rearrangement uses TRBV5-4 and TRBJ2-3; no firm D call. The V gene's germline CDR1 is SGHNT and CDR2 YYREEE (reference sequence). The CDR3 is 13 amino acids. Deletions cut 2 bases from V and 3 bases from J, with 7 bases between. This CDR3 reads CASSLRSTDTQYF. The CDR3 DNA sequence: TGTGCCAGCAGCTTACGGAGTACAGATACGCAGTATTTT.

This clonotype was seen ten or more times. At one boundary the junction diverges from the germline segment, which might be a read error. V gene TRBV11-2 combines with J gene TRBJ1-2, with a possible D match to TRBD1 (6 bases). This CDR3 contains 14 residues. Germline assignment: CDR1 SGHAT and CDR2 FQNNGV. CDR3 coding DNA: TGTGTCAGCAGCTTAGCGACAGGCTCGAGAGGCTACACCTTC. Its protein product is CVSSLATGSRGYTF.

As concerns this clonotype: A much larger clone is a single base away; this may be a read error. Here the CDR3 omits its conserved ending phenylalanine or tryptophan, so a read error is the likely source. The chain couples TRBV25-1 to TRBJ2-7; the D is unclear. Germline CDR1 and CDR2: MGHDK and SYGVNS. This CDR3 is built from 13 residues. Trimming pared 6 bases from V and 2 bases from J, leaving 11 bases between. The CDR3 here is CASSRGTTYEQYL. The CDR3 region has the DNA TGTGCCAGCAGCCGAGGAACAACCTACGAGCAGTACCTC.

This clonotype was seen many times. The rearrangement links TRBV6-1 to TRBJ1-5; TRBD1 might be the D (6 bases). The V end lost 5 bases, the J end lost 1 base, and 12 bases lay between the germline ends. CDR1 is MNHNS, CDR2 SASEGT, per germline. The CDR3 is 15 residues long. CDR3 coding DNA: TGTGCCAGCAGTAGCGGGACACGGAGCAATCAGCCCCAGCATTTT. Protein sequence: CASSSGTRSNQPQHF.

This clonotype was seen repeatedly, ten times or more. The CDR3 sequence: CASSSPPSETQYF. The CDR3 nucleotides are TGCGCCAGCAGCTCCCCCCCGTCGGAGACCCAGTACTTC. The chain joins TRBV5-1 to TRBJ2-5; no definite D call. V was clipped by 3 bases and J by 5 bases, with 11 bases between them. In germline, CDR1 is SGHRS, CDR2 YFSETQ. This CDR3 comprises 13 residues.

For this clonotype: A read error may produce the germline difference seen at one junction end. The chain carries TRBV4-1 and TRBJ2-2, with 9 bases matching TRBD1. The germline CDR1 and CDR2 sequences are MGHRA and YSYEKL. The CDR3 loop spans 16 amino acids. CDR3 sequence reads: CASSLELTGGTRELFF. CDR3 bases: TGCGCCAGCAGCCTGGAACTTACAGGGGGCACCAGGGAGCTGTTTTTT.

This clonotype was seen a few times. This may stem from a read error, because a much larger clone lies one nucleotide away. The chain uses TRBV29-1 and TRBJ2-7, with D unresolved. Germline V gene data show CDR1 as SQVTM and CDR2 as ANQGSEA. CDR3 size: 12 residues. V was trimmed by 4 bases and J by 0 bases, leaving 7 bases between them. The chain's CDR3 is CSVALDSYEQYF. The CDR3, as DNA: TGCAGCGTTGCTCTGGACTCCTACGAGCAGTACTTC.

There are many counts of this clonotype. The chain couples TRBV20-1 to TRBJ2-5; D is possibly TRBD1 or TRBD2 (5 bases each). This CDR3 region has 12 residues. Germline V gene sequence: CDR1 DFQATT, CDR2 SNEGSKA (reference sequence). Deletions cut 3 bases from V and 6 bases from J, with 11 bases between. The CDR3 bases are TGCAGTGCTAGTAGGGGACCGAAGACCCAGTACTTC. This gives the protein CSASRGPKTQYF.

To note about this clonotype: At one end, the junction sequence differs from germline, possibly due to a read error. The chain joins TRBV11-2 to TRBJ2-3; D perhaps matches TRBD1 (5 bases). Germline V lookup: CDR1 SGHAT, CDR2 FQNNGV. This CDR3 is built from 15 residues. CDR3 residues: CANNAGQGLANTRYF. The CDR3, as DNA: TGTGCCAACAACGCTGGTCAGGGTTTAGCAAATACGCGGTATTTT. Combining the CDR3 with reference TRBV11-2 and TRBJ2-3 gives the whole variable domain EAGVAQSPRYKIIEKRQSVAFWCNPISGHATLYWYQQILGQGPKLLIQFQNNGVVDDSQLPKDRFSAERLKGVDSTLKIQPAKLEDSAVYLCANNAGQGLANTRYFGPGTRLTVL.

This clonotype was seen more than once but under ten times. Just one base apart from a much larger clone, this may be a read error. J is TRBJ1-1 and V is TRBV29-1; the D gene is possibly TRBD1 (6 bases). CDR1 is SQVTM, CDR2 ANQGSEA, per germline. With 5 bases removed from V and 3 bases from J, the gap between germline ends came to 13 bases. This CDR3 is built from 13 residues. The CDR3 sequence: CSVLGRTDTEAFF. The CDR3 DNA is TGCAGCGTTCTAGGACGGACAGACACTGAAGCTTTCTTT.

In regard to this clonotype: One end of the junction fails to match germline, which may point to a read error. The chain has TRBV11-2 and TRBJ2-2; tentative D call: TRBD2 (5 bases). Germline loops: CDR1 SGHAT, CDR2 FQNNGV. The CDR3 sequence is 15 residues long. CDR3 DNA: TGTACCAGCAACTTAGGCAGGAGGTTCACCGGGGAGCTGTTTTTT. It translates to CTSNLGRRFTGELFF.

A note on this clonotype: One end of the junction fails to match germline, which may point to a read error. CDR3 coding DNA: TGCGCCAGCAGTGCCCAACTAGCGGGGGATCAGTTCTTC. Amino acids: CASSAQLAGDQFF. V and J are TRBV12-3 or TRBV12-4 and TRBJ2-1, with TRBD2 matching over 11 bases. The CDR3 has 13 residues.

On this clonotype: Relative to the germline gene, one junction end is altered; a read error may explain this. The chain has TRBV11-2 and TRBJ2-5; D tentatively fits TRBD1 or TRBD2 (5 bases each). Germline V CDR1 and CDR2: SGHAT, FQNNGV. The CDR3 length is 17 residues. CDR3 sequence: CTSSSRGHGKRQETQYF. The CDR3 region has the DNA TGTACCAGCAGCTCACGCGGACATGGAAAGCGGCAAGAGACCCAGTACTTC.

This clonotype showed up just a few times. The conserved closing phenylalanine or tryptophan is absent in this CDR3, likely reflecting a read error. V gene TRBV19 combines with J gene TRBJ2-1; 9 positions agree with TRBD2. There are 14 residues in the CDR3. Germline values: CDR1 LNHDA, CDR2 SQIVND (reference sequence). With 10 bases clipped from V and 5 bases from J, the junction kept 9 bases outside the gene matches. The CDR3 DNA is TGTGCCACCCGACCGGGACTAGCTAACAATGAGCAGTTCCTC. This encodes CATRPGLANNEQFL.

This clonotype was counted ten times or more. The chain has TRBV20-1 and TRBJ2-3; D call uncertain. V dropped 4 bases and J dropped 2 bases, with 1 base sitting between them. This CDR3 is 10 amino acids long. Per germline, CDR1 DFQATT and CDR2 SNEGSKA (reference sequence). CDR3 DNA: TGCAGTGCTATCACAGATACGCAGTATTTT. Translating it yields CSAITDTQYF.

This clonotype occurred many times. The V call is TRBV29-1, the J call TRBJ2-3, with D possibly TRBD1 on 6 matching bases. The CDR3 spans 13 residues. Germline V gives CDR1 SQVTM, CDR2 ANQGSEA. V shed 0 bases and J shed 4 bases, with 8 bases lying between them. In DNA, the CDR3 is TGCAGCGTTGAAGAGGGGGCGGCAGATACGCAGTATTTT. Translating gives CSVEEGAADTQYF.

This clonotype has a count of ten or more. The CDR3 is CATSLGTEAFF. DNA for the CDR3: TGTGCCACCAGTTTGGGGACTGAAGCTTTCTTT. The V gene is TRBV24-1, the J gene TRBJ1-1; D not certain. Germline CDR1 reads KGHDR; CDR2 reads SFDVKD. Trimming removed 6 bases at V and 5 bases at J, with 6 bases between. CDR3 size: 11 residues.

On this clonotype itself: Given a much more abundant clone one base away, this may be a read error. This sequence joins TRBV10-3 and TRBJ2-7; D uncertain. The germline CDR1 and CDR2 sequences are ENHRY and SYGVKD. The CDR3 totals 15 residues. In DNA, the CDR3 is TGTGTCATCAGTGAGTCTGTGGTTCGCACCTACGAGCAGTACTTC. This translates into CVISESVVRTYEQYF.

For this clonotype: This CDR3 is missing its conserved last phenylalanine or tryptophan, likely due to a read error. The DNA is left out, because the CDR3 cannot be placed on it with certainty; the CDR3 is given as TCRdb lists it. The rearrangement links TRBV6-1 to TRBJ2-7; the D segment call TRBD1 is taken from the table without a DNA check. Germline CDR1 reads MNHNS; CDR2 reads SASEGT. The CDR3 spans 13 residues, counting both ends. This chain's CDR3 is CASAGTEVDEQYL.

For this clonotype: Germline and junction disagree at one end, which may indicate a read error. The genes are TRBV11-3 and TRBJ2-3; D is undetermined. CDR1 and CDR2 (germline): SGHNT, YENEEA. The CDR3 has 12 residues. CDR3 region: CAGSLAEHTQYF. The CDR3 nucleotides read TGTGCCGGCAGCTTGGCGGAGCATACACAGTATTTT.

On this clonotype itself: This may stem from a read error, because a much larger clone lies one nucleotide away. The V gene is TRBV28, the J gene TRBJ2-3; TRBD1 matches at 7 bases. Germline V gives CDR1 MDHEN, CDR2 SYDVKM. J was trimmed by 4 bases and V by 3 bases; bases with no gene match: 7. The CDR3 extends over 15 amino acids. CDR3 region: CASSFGTESSDTQYF. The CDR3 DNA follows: TGTGCCAGCAGTTTCGGGACAGAGTCGTCAGATACGCAGTATTTT.